These T cell receptor beta chains were read from a single sample in a study of CD8 T cells in ankylosing spondylitis. TCRdb re-derived calls from the 5' RACE reads in MiXCR, one entry per CDR3 protein. The sample carries about 220,000 distinct CDR3 sequences, approximately 20% recorded once. Sequencing input: blood, either unsorted or a sorted T cell fraction (not recorded which). The receptors were gathered from a male donor with ankylosing spondylitis. Each CDR3 is given with its conserved first and last residue. Fields, in order: CDR3 length, clone size, V gene, D gene, J gene, CDR3 protein, CDR3 DNA. D genes are given only for firm matches. Expanded clones are given a class, and other clones once, few, many or no size at all.

16	few	TRBV20-1	TRBD2	TRBJ2-1	CSANLLAGPVVNEQFF	TGCAGTGCAAACTTACTAGCGGGGCCAGTAGTGAATGAGCAGTTCTTC
14	NA	TRBV27	TRBD2	TRBJ2-7	CASSLRREGYEQYF	TGTGCCAGCAGTTTACGACGGGAGGGCTACGAGCAGTACTTC
16	NA	TRBV30	NA	TRBJ2-7	CAWSVTSDSWAHEQYF	TGTGCCTGGAGTGTAACGAGTGACAGTTGGGCCCACGAGCAGTACTTC
14	many	TRBV7-8	TRBD1	TRBJ1-2	CASSSGQGVYGYTF	TGTGCCAGCAGCTCTGGACAGGGTGTCTATGGCTACACCTTC
15	NA	TRBV7-3	TRBD1	TRBJ2-3	CASSSAGGRGDTQYF	TGTGCCAGCAGCTCCGCAGGGGGAAGGGGGGATACGCAGTATTTT
13	NA	TRBV2	NA	TRBJ1-5	CASMGQGNQPQHF	TGTGCCAGCATGGGGCAGGGCAATCAGCCCCAGCATTTT
13	NA	TRBV6-2/TRBV6-3	NA	TRBJ1-1	CASSYRDNTEAFF	TGTGCCAGCAGTTACCGGGACAACACTGAAGCTTTCTTT
14	many	TRBV29-1	NA	TRBJ2-3	CSAGLAESTDTQYF	TGCAGCGCCGGCCTAGCCGAAAGCACAGATACGCAGTATTTT
14	NA	TRBV4-1	NA	TRBJ1-5	CASSRQSGNQPQHF	TGCGCCAGCAGTCGACAGAGTGGCAATCAGCCCCAGCATTTT
14	few	TRBV5-6	NA	TRBJ2-7	CASSLCDGGYEQYF	TGTGCCAGCAGCTTGTGCGACGGGGGATACGAGCAGTACTTC
14	NA	TRBV28	TRBD1	TRBJ2-5	CASTPTGGEETQYF	TGTGCCAGCACCCCCACAGGGGGCGAAGAGACCCAGTACTTC
15	few	TRBV12-5	TRBD1	TRBJ2-7	CASGPGQGPSYEQYF	TGTGCTAGTGGCCCAGGACAGGGGCCCTCCTACGAGCAGTACTTC
14	NA	TRBV7-8	TRBD2	TRBJ2-1	CASSPGDGGNEQFF	TGTGCCAGCAGCCCGGGGGACGGGGGGAATGAGCAGTTCTTC
16	NA	TRBV4-1	NA	TRBJ1-5	CASSQDGSYSNQPQHF	TGCGCCAGCAGCCAAGATGGGTCTTATAGCAATCAGCCCCAGCATTTT
14	few	TRBV19	TRBD2	TRBJ2-7	CATSLAASSYEQYF	TGTGCCACCTCCCTAGCGGCAAGCTCCTACGAGCAGTACTTC
15	NA	TRBV10-3	TRBD1	TRBJ2-7	CAISEGQGALYEQYF	TGTGCCATCAGTGAAGGACAGGGGGCGTTGTACGAGCAGTACTTC
16	NA	TRBV7-9	NA	TRBJ2-1	CASSPLGGRTGNEQFF	TGTGCCAGCAGCCCCCTCGGGGGAAGGACGGGTAATGAGCAGTTCTTC
13	few	TRBV12-5	NA	TRBJ1-1	CASGSLTLTEAFF	TGTGCTAGTGGTTCTCTCACTCTCACTGAAGCTTTCTTT
11	NA	TRBV29-1	NA	TRBJ2-1	CSVLSRNEQFF	TGCAGCGTCTTAAGTCGGAATGAGCAGTTCTTC
12	many	TRBV28	NA	TRBJ2-1	CASSGTSNEQFF	TGTGCCAGCAGTGGGACTTCCAATGAGCAGTTCTTC
15	NA	TRBV21-1	NA	TRBJ2-2	CASSKVGGNTGELFF	TGTGCCAGCAGCAAAGTTGGAGGGAACACCGGGGAGCTGTTTTTT
15	NA	TRBV6-2/TRBV6-3	NA	TRBJ2-7	CASSYGLAYSYEQYF	TGTGCCAGCAGTTACGGGCTAGCGTACTCCTACGAGCAGTACTTC
15	few	TRBV7-2	NA	TRBJ2-3	CASSLPAGVADTQYF	TGTGCCAGCAGCTTACCCGCAGGGGTCGCAGATACGCAGTATTTT
15	few	TRBV7-6	NA	TRBJ1-5	CASSLEAGPNQPQHF	TGTGCCAGCAGCTTAGAAGCAGGGCCCAATCAGCCCCAGCATTTT
14	few	TRBV6-1	NA	TRBJ2-5	CASNMASSEETQYF	TGTGCCAGCAACATGGCTAGCTCTGAAGAGACCCAGTACTTC
15	NA	TRBV6-1	TRBD2	TRBJ2-7	CASIPRSGSIHEQYF	TGTGCCAGCATCCCCCGCAGCGGGAGTATCCACGAGCAGTACTTC
16	many	TRBV12-3/TRBV12-4	TRBD1	TRBJ1-5	CASSLSGTGRRQPQHF	TGTGCCAGCAGTTTAAGTGGGACAGGGAGACGCCAGCCCCAGCATTTT
17	NA	TRBV6-2/TRBV6-3	TRBD1	TRBJ2-6	CASSPGTVIAGANVLTF	TGTGCCAGCAGTCCTGGGACAGTGATCGCTGGGGCCAACGTCCTGACTTTC
16	few	TRBV4-1	NA	TRBJ1-5	CASSQEAAIGRQPQHF	TGCGCCAGCAGCCAAGAAGCAGCGATAGGGAGGCAGCCCCAGCATTTT
13	NA	TRBV10-3	NA	TRBJ2-2	CAISELAHGELFF	TGTGCCATCAGTGAACTAGCCCACGGGGAGCTGTTTTTT
14	many	TRBV29-1	NA	TRBJ1-1	CSVDSGTSALEAFF	TGCAGCGTTGATTCAGGGACTTCGGCCCTTGAAGCTTTCTTT
13	NA	TRBV2	TRBD1	TRBJ2-1	CASSGTGYNEQFF	TGTGCCAGCAGTGGGACAGGATACAATGAGCAGTTCTTC
15	NA	TRBV18	TRBD2	TRBJ2-5	CASSPFRDYEETQYF	TGTGCCAGCTCACCATTTCGGGACTACGAAGAGACCCAGTACTTC
14	many	TRBV12-3/TRBV12-4	NA	TRBJ2-5	CASSLSGNQETQYF	TGTGCCAGCAGTTTATCGGGAAACCAAGAGACCCAGTACTTC
16	NA	TRBV29-1	NA	TRBJ1-1	CSVDLVEGGGGTEAFF	TGCAGCGTTGATCTGGTGGAGGGGGGAGGAGGCACTGAAGCTTTCTTT
13	few	TRBV19	NA	TRBJ2-7	CASGGEGIYEQYF	TGTGCCAGCGGGGGCGAGGGAATCTACGAGCAGTACTTC
14	NA	TRBV9	NA	TRBJ2-7	CASSVEGSPDEQYF	TGTGCCAGCAGCGTAGAGGGTAGCCCCGACGAGCAGTACTTC
14	NA	TRBV12-3/TRBV12-4	NA	TRBJ1-5	CASRPAESNQPQHF	TGTGCCAGCAGACCAGCAGAAAGCAATCAGCCCCAGCATTTT
12	NA	TRBV4-1	NA	TRBJ2-7	CASSPNHYEQYF	TGCGCCAGCAGCCCCAACCACTACGAGCAGTACTTC
13	many	TRBV5-1	NA	TRBJ1-1	CASSSHTMTEAFF	TGCGCCAGCAGCTCGCACACCATGACTGAAGCTTTCTTT
15	NA	TRBV12-3/TRBV12-4	TRBD2	TRBJ2-5	CASTHRGEAEETQYF	TGTGCCAGCACCCACCGGGGGGAGGCAGAAGAGACCCAGTACTTC
11	many	TRBV12-3/TRBV12-4	NA	TRBJ2-7	CASSSGYEQYF	TGCGCCAGCTCATCGGGCTACGAGCAGTACTTC
15	few	TRBV7-8	NA	TRBJ2-7	CASRGSGNLPDEQYF	TGTGCCAGCAGAGGTTCAGGGAACCTACCGGACGAGCAGTACTTC